Listed below are T cell receptor beta chains from one sample, sequenced in a study of cytomegalovirus exposure and HLA in healthy donors. Some clones are missing from TCRdb's copy, which holds only in-frame ones; the method was immunoSEQ multiplex PCR. Its table records 150,000 to 200,000 clones. Sequenced sample: PBMCs. The receptors shown here come from a woman between 18 and 30 years old in good health and CMV-seropositive. Each CDR3 is given with its conserved first and last residue. The D gene is left open where the match is weak.

j_call v_call d_call cdr3_nt cdr3_aa
TRBJ2-3 TRBV2 TRBD1 TGTGCCAGCAGTGAGGGACAGGGGGTGGCAGATACGCAGTATTTT CASSEGQGVADTQYF
TRBJ2-7 TRBV29-1 . TGCAGCGTAGCCGGGACAAAAAGCTCCTACGAGCAGTACTTC CSVAGTKSSYEQYF
TRBJ1-1 TRBV30 . TGTGCCTGGCTCTCTTCCGGGCCCCCCAAAGGGGTCTTT CAWLSSGPPKGVF
TRBJ2-6 TRBV10-3 TRBD2 TGTGCCATCAGTGAGTCGGGAGGGCCCGGGGCCAACGTCCTGACTTTC CAISESGGPGANVLTF
TRBJ1-5 TRBV7-8 . TGTGCCAGCAGCTTTGGGGCCGGTTATAGCAATCAGCCCCAGCATTTT CASSFGAGYSNQPQHF
TRBJ2-7 TRBV10-2 . TGCGCCAGCAGGCCACAGGCGACCTACGAGCAGTACTTC CASRPQATYEQYF
TRBJ2-3 TRBV27 TRBD2 TGTGCCAGCAGGCCACTAGCGGGAGTGGCAGATACGCAGTATTTT CASRPLAGVADTQYF
TRBJ2-1 TRBV5-1 . TGCGCCAGCAGCTTGGCCGCAACGGTTTTATACAATGAGCAGTTCTTC CASSLAATVLYNEQFF
TRBJ1-4 TRBV4-2 TRBD1 TGTGCCAGCAGCCAAGATTTATCGGGACAGGGGCGTGAAAAACTGTTTTTT CASSQDLSGQGREKLFF
TRBJ2-3 TRBV6-6 TRBD2 TGTGCCAGCAGTTACCCGGACAGTTCGGGAGGGGATACGCAGTATTTT CASSYPDSSGGDTQYF
TRBJ1-1 TRBV5-1 . TGCGCCAGCAGCTCGGGGGACGAAGCTTTCTTT CASSSGDEAFF
TRBJ1-2 TRBV7-3 . TGTGCCAGCAGCGAAGGGGCAGGGAAGAATGGCTACACCTTC CASSEGAGKNGYTF
TRBJ1-2 TRBV6-5 TRBD1 TGTGCCAGCAGTAAGGACAGGGGAGGTAATGGCTACACCTTC CASSKDRGGNGYTF
TRBJ1-2 TRBV29-1 TRBD1 TGCAGCTTAAGGACAGGGGACGGCTACACCTTC CSLRTGDGYTF
TRBJ2-1 TRBV6-1 TRBD2 TGTGCCAGCAGTGAGGGACTAGCGGGAGTGTATGAGCAGTTCTTC CASSEGLAGVYEQFF
TRBJ2-7 TRBV4-2 . TGTGCCAGCAGCCAAGTTACTACCACCTACGAGCAGTACTTC CASSQVTTTYEQYF
TRBJ1-6 TRBV18 . TGTGCCAGCTCCTGGACAGCATCCTATAATTCACCCCTCCACTTT CASSWTASYNSPLHF
TRBJ1-1 TRBV2 . TGTGCCAGCAGTGGGGAGCGTAACACTGAAGCTTTCTTT CASSGERNTEAFF
TRBJ2-3 TRBV9 . TGTGCCAGCAGCTCCGTACAGGTCAACGCCATGACAGATACGCAGTATTTT CASSSVQVNAMTDTQYF
TRBJ1-2 TRBV7-8 TRBD1 TGTGCCAGCAGCTTAGAAGGACAGGGGCCTAACTATGGCTACACCTTC CASSLEGQGPNYGYTF
TRBJ2-2 TRBV7-9 . TGTGCCATCTGGAGCGGGACAACCACCGGGGAGCTGTTTTTT CAIWSGTTTGELFF
TRBJ2-2 TRBV5-1 . TGCGCCAGCAGCTACCGGGACTTCGCCACCGGGGAGCTGTTTTTT CASSYRDFATGELFF
TRBJ2-5 TRBV7-9 . TGTGCCAGCAGCTTAAACTCAAAAGAGACCCAGTACTTC CASSLNSKETQYF
TRBJ1-2 TRBV19 . TGTGCCAAGGGGAGGACTACTAACTATGGCTACACCTTC CAKGRTTNYGYTF
TRBJ1-2 TRBV7-3 . TGTGCCAGCAGCCCAAACTCCATAAGTAACTATGGCTACACCTTC CASSPNSISNYGYTF
TRBJ2-7 TRBV7-9 TRBD1 TGTGCCAGCAGCTCCCGGGACAGGGTCTACGAGCAGTACTTC CASSSRDRVYEQYF
TRBJ1-1 TRBV28 . TGTGCCAGCAGTCTACAGGAGAACACTGAAGCTTTCTTT CASSLQENTEAFF
TRBJ2-2 TRBV5-6 TRBD1 TGTGCCAGCAGCTTCCGGGACAGGATGGCCGGGGAGCTGTTTTTT CASSFRDRMAGELFF
TRBJ2-3 TRBV19 TRBD1 TGTGCCAGTAGTATGGCCCTGGGACAGGGGACAGATACGCAGTATTTT CASSMALGQGTDTQYF
TRBJ1-1 TRBV28 . TGTGCCAGCAGTTTTGGACTGGGGGCTTTCTTT CASSFGLGAFF
TRBJ2-5 TRBV5-1 . TGCGCCAGCAGCTTGGGTGGATCGAGGCACTTC CASSLGGSRHF
TRBJ2-7 TRBV27 TRBD2 TGTGCCAGTAGGACTAGCGGGTTCGTTTCCTACGAGCAGTACTTC CASRTSGFVSYEQYF
TRBJ2-5 TRBV11-2 . TGTGCCAGCAGCGCACGGGAGACCCAGTACTTC CASSARETQYF
TRBJ2-2 TRBV10-2 TRBD1 TGCGCCAGCAGTGTTAATGTGATGACAGGGGCGAACACCGGGGAGCTGTTTTTT CASSVNVMTGANTGELFF
TRBJ2-7 TRBV7-2 TRBD2 TGTGCCAGCAGCAGACTAGCGGGGGGGCACTACGAGCAGTACTTC CASSRLAGGHYEQYF
TRBJ1-1 TRBV7-9 . TGTGCCAGCAGCTTCGATCGGGGTGCGGGGACTGAAGCTTTCTTT CASSFDRGAGTEAFF